The present entry profiles one T cell receptor beta chain with its context. The antigen it recognizes is unknown. Base qualities were left out, and no much larger clone turns up one base away. Each collaborating institution followed its own protocols to collect whole blood in K2EDTA tubes. Collaborator samples were shipped for TCRbeta analysis as frozen whole blood, isolated PBMCs, or DNA extracted from either sample type. These data belong to a study of blood T cell repertoires in COVID-19 (dated by TCRdb to the early 2020s). In the study overall: Samples covering the acute and convalescent phases of COVID-19 were provided by collaborators in the United States, Italy and Spain. Where available, HLA class I and class II types were taken from metadata supplied by the sample provider and were not determined by assay-based typing. The sample metadata nearly always contained a de-identified subject ID, COVID-19 status, age in years and sex. The repertoires were made available in a free public database intended to serve as a resource for research on the immune response to SARS-CoV-2. The prospective study material was composed of cDNA or gDNA derived from T cells, B-cell-depleted T cells, or PBMCs. The samples were drawn from the first 160 participants of the ongoing ImmuneRACE study and from 950 to 1,500 subjects provided by 6 global collaborators. Subjects who had been exposed to COVID-19, were actively infected with it, or had recovered from it provided the deeply sampled blood TCRbeta repertoires that made up the dataset.

TCRbeta CDR3 regions were amplified from genomic DNA using the immunoSEQ Assay, a bias-controlled multiplex PCR. Under the source paper's analysis protocol: The number of nucleated cells in each sample was estimated from the amplification of reference gene primers within the assay. Sequence reads were collapsed and filtered to measure the absolute abundance of every unique TCRbeta CDR3 rearrangement. Productive Simpson clonality was computed per sample as the square root of Simpson's diversity index over productive rearrangements. The table comes from immuneACCESS by way of TCRdb, which keeps in-frame sequences with V and J called. Part of the clones is missing from these tables; in studies checked, under half for an unresolved V gene and the rest for unknown reasons. D and trimming come from the DNA, and the V and J calls and clone size come from that table. This sample gives 35,000 to 50,000 clones in total; approximately 70% of them show up just once. About 5.9% of the sample lies in the top ten.

Overall study results and their limits: How much clinical and demographic metadata was included differed by source and by participant, and the metadata was provided uncurated.

The receptor comes from a man aged 80 or over with acute or convalescent COVID-19. The sample was peripheral blood.

The nucleotide sequence reads as follows: TGTGCCAGCAGCAAAATAAGGCGGGTGGTCGATACGCAGTATTTT. It codes for CASSKIRRVVDTQYF. The receptor chain draws on TRBV21-1 and TRBJ2-3; the listed D gene, TRBD2, was not tested against the DNA. TRBV21-1 is a documented pseudogene. Reading from cysteine to phenylalanine, the CDR3 counts 15 amino acids. The sequence is cut down to CDR3 DNA, 45 bases in frame from base 1.